Below, 26 T cell receptor beta chains from the same sample are listed, as sequenced in a study of T cells in localized non-small cell lung cancer. Repertoires were generated with immunoSEQ multiplex PCR, while TCRdb's copy carries only in-frame clones and drops some. This sample yields around 83,000 clones, of which roughly 87% are seen a single time; more than 14% belongs to the top ten. The sample in question was peripheral blood, obtained before any cancer treatment. The receptors derive from a man aged 35-69 years with stage I squamous cell lung carcinoma.

This rearrangement joins TRBV6-1 to TRBJ1-2; D call uncertain. This CDR3 has 15 amino acids. Germline CDR1 MNHNS, CDR2 SASEGT. V gave up 2 bases and J gave up 1 base, with 11 bases separating them. This CDR3 reads CASSEQGLLNYGYTF. The DNA of the CDR3 is TGTGCCAGCAGTGAACAAGGCTTGCTTAACTATGGCTACACCTTC.

The CDR3: CASSSGVFSNQPQHF. As DNA, the CDR3 is TGTGCCAGCAGTTCAGGGGTTTTTAGCAATCAGCCCCAGCATTTT. The chain has TRBV28 and TRBJ1-5, with D possibly being TRBD1 (6 bases). In germline, CDR1 is MDHEN, CDR2 SYDVKM. The V gene lost 4 bases and the J gene lost 0 bases, with 10 bases spanning the gap. CDR3 length: 15 amino acids.

The chain links TRBV7-9 to TRBJ2-1; D assignment may be TRBD1 or TRBD2 (5 bases each). Trimming removed 5 bases from V and 3 bases from J, with 20 bases in between. This CDR3 contains 17 residues. In germline, CDR1 is SEHNR, CDR2 FQNEAQ (reference sequence). In nucleotides, the CDR3 is TGTGCCAGCAGCCTCCTTCTCACGGGACCCCTCTACAATGAGCAGTTCTTC. This encodes CASSLLLTGPLYNEQFF. Combining the CDR3 with reference TRBV7-9 and TRBJ2-1 gives the whole variable domain DTGVSQNPRHKITKRGQNVTFRCDPISEHNRLYWYRQTLGQGPEFLTYFQNEAQLEKSRLLSDRFSAERPKGSFSTLEIQRTEQGDSAMYLCASSLLLTGPLYNEQFFGPGTRLTVL.

This clone appeared a single time. V gene TRBV5-1 combines with J gene TRBJ1-1; no clear D. The CDR3 extends over 15 amino acids. V lost 4 bases and J lost 6, with 19 bases in between. Germline CDR1 reads SGHRS; CDR2 reads YFSETQ. DNA of the CDR3: TGCGCCAGCAGCCTGACGGAGGGCGCAAGGGCTGAAGCTTTCTTT. Residues: CASSLTEGARAEAFF.

This rearrangement joins TRBV6-6 to TRBJ2-2; 10 nucleotides agree with TRBD1. CDR3 length: 15 amino acids. The J segment lost 7 bases and the V segment lost 7 bases, leaving 9 bases of the junction unmatched. Germline assignment: CDR1 MNHNY and CDR2 SVGAGI (reference sequence). CDR3 in amino acids: CASTVLTGGIGELFF. In DNA form, the CDR3 reads TGTGCCAGCACCGTTTTGACAGGGGGCATCGGGGAGCTGTTTTTT.

V is TRBV5-1 and J is TRBJ1-2; the match to TRBD1 covers 7 bases. The CDR3 runs 14 residues. Germline V lookup: CDR1 SGHRS, CDR2 YFSETQ. J was trimmed by 4 bases and V by 0 bases; bases with no gene match: 3. CDR3 DNA: TGCGCCAGCAGCTTGGTCCGGGACAGCTATGGCTACACCTTC. Translation gives CASSLVRDSYGYTF.

For the CDR3, the DNA is TGTGCCAGCAGCTCCAAAGGGGGGGACTCCTACGAGCAGTACTTC. It yields the protein CASSSKGGDSYEQYF. The gene calls are TRBV11-2 and TRBJ2-7; D possibly corresponds to TRBD2 (7 bases). Germline V gene data show CDR1 as SGHAT and CDR2 as FQNNGV. With 4 bases removed from V and 0 bases from J, the gap between germline ends came to 13 bases. The CDR3 loop spans 15 amino acids.

This clone has more than one count but fewer than ten. J is TRBJ1-6 and V is TRBV7-9; D is possibly TRBD1 (5 bases). V was shortened by 8 bases and J by 10 bases, with 12 bases between the two germline ends. CDR3 length equals 12 residues. CDR1 SEHNR and CDR2 FQNEAQ come from the germline V gene (reference sequence). Written as DNA, the CDR3 is TGTGCCAGCCGCCAGGGAGACTCACCCCTCCACTTT. Translation: CASRQGDSPLHF.

This clone was seen just once. The chain couples TRBV5-4 to TRBJ2-5, with D possibly called TRBD1 or TRBD2 (5 bases each). V dropped 3 bases and J dropped 5 bases, with 11 bases sitting between them. The CDR3 is made up of 13 amino acids. CDR1 SGHNT and CDR2 YYREEE come from the germline V gene (reference sequence). The CDR3 DNA reads TGTGCCAGCAGCTCGGGACGGCGGGAGACCCAGTACTTC. Protein product: CASSSGRRETQYF.

The chain uses TRBV6-5 and TRBJ1-2, with 7 nucleotides matching TRBD1. CDR1 and CDR2 from the germline V gene are MNHEY and SVGAGI. J was trimmed by 6 bases and V by 5 bases; bases with no gene match: 12. CDR3 length: 15 residues. The CDR3 reads CASSNLQGRLNGYTF. Written as DNA, the CDR3 is TGTGCCAGCAGTAACCTACAGGGGAGGCTAAATGGCTACACCTTC.

This rearrangement joins TRBV19 to TRBJ2-2; D is unresolved. CDR3 length: 12 residues. Looked up from germline, CDR1 is LNHDA and CDR2 is SQIVND (reference sequence). V was clipped by 7 bases and J by 7 bases, with 10 bases between them. This CDR3 reads CASTPGRGELFF. CDR3 sequence (DNA): TGTGCCAGTACCCCCGGACGCGGGGAGCTGTTTTTT.

The table lists this clone with a count of one. The rearrangement uses TRBV7-9 and TRBJ1-2; D gene uncertain. Germline CDR1 reads SEHNR; CDR2 reads FQNEAQ (reference sequence). This CDR3 is 15 amino acids long. V dropped 1 base and J dropped 8 bases, with 17 bases sitting between them. As DNA, the CDR3 is TGTGCCAGCAGCTTAGGTCCAGGTCTAGCACGCGGCTACACCTTC. Encoded protein: CASSLGPGLARGYTF.

The genes are TRBV25-1 and TRBJ1-1; the D gene is possibly TRBD1 (6 bases). Germline loops: CDR1 MGHDK, CDR2 SYGVNS. The CDR3 contains 15 residues. The V end was cut by 3 bases, the J end by 4 bases, with 15 bases between. The CDR3 bases are TGTGCCAGCAGTGACCCCCGACAGGCGGCCACTGAAGCTTTCTTT. Amino acid sequence: CASSDPRQAATEAFF.

CDR3 residues: CASSLEDRGNTEAFF. CDR3 DNA sequence: TGTGCCAGCAGCTTAGAAGACAGGGGAAACACTGAAGCTTTCTTT. The chain recombines TRBV7-2 with TRBJ1-1; 8 bases fit TRBD1. From germline, CDR1 is SGHTA and CDR2 FQGNSA. V gave up 1 base and J gave up 2 bases; unmatched junction bases: 3. CDR3 length: 15 amino acids.

The chain combines TRBV28 with TRBJ2-1, with 10 positions matching TRBD2. This CDR3 is built from 15 residues. Germline CDR1 and CDR2: MDHEN and SYDVKM. With 4 bases clipped from V and 5 bases from J, the junction kept 5 bases outside the gene matches. The CDR3 reads CASSSQRGGHNEQFF. The CDR3 DNA reads TGTGCCAGCAGTTCCCAGCGGGGGGGCCACAATGAGCAGTTCTTC.

This chain connects TRBV2 to TRBJ2-1; the match to TRBD1 covers 9 bases. The CDR3 contains 19 residues. The V and J ends lost 6 bases and 8 bases, in that order; junction bases with no gene match: 23. In germline, CDR1 is SNHLY, CDR2 FYNNEI. As DNA, the CDR3 is TGTGCCAGCAGATCAAGCCCGGGACAGGGAGGTTCCTCGCGTTATGAGCAGTTCTTC. Translation: CASRSSPGQGGSSRYEQFF.

V is TRBV5-2 and J is TRBJ1-6; TRBD1 was called by the table and not checked on the DNA. TRBV5-2 is designated a pseudogene. CDR3 length: 16 residues. In nucleotides, the CDR3 is TGTGCCAGCAGCCAGGGGTTTTTCGCCTATAATTCACCCCTCCACTTT. This sequence encodes CASSQGFFAYNSPLHF.

This chain joins TRBV2 and TRBJ1-6; 9 bases are shared with TRBD1. Germline values: CDR1 SNHLY, CDR2 FYNNEI. V lost 1 base to trimming and J lost 6 bases; unmatched junction nucleotides: 1. The CDR3 runs 15 residues. DNA for the CDR3: TGTGCCAGCAGTGAAGGGGACAGGGTTAATTCACCCCTCCACTTT. This gives the protein CASSEGDRVNSPLHF.

This clone was picked up a small number of times. The J gene is TRBJ2-3, the V gene TRBV19; either TRBD1 or TRBD2 may fit D (5 bases each). This CDR3 region has 13 residues. From germline, CDR1 is LNHDA and CDR2 SQIVND (reference sequence). V was clipped by 2 bases and J by 4 bases, with 7 bases between them. In nucleotides, the CDR3 is TGTGCCAGTAGTATAAGAGGGGCAGATACGCAGTATTTT. Residues: CASSIRGADTQYF.

The chain joins TRBV7-9 to TRBJ2-3; 7 bases match TRBD2. Germline V gives CDR1 SEHNR, CDR2 FQNEAQ (reference sequence). V dropped 6 bases and J dropped 0; count of bases not matched to a gene: 6. This CDR3 contains 15 residues. The CDR3 here is CASRYLAVSTDTQYF. The CDR3 DNA follows: TGTGCCAGCAGATATCTAGCGGTGAGCACAGATACGCAGTATTTT.

This clone has more than one count but fewer than ten. This rearrangement joins TRBV5-1 to TRBJ1-1; the D is unclear. The CDR3 sequence is 13 residues long. V was shortened by 3 bases and J by 1 base, with 7 bases between the two germline ends. In germline, CDR1 is SGHRS, CDR2 YFSETQ. This CDR3 is CASSSIRNTEAFF. Here the CDR3 DNA reads TGCGCCAGCAGCTCCATCAGGAACACTGAAGCTTTCTTT. Full variable domain (outside the CDR3, taken from reference TRBV5-1 and TRBJ1-1): KAGVTQTPRYLIKTRGQQVTLSCSPISGHRSVSWYQQTPGQGLQFLFEYFSETQRNKGNFPGRFSGRQFSNSRSEMNVSTLELGDSALYLCASSSIRNTEAFFGQGTRLTVV.

In this sample, this clone turned up once. The V gene is TRBV12-5, the J gene TRBJ1-6, with 8 positions matching TRBD1. Trimming took 5 bases from V and 3 from J; bases not matched to a gene: 3. The CDR3 contains 15 residues. CDR1 and CDR2 (germline): LGHNT, FRNRAP. This chain's CDR3 is CASGPGQGYNSPLHF. In DNA form, the CDR3 reads TGTGCTAGTGGTCCCGGACAGGGCTATAATTCACCCCTCCACTTT.

V usage is TRBV5-1 and J usage is TRBJ2-2; 8 bases line up with TRBD1. The germline V gene encodes CDR1 SGHRS and CDR2 YFSETQ. The J segment lost 9 bases and the V segment lost 0 bases, leaving 10 bases of the junction unmatched. The CDR3 has 16 residues. The DNA for the CDR3 is TGCGCCAGCAGCTTGGCCGCATCCAGGGGGCATAGGGAGCTGTTTTTT. Residues: CASSLAASRGHRELFF.

The chain carries TRBV5-1 and TRBJ1-2; D perhaps matches TRBD1 (5 bases). The germline CDR1 and CDR2 sequences are SGHRS and YFSETQ. The CDR3 has 12 amino acids. Trimming stripped 5 bases from V and 7 bases from J, with 12 bases between. DNA of the CDR3: TGCGCCAGCAGTCCTGACAGCCTTGGCTACACCTTC. Residues: CASSPDSLGYTF.

The V and J genes are TRBV29-1 and TRBJ2-3; TRBD1 matches at 7 bases. Germline V lookup: CDR1 SQVTM, CDR2 ANQGSEA. The CDR3 is made up of 13 amino acids. The trim removed 6 bases at V and 4 bases at J, leaving 7 bases unmatched. The CDR3 loop reads CSVERQGPDTQYF. CDR3 in DNA: TGCAGCGTGGAGAGACAGGGACCAGATACGCAGTATTTT.

This clone was seen just once. The rearrangement links TRBV28 to TRBJ1-1, with D unclear. This CDR3 has 13 residues. V was pared by 7 bases and J by 2 bases, with 11 bases between. Looked up from germline, CDR1 is MDHEN and CDR2 is SYDVKM. As DNA, the CDR3 is TGTGCCAGCATAGGGCAGCCAAACACTGAAGCTTTCTTT. As protein: CASIGQPNTEAFF.